This T cell receptor beta chain derives from a study of blood T cell repertoires in COVID-19. Data came from immunoSEQ multiplex PCR; TCRdb stores just in-frame clones and leaves some out. The sample lists roughly 310,000 clones, around 90% seen once, with roughly 2.6% in the top ten. The CDR3 consists of 18 residues. V lost 5 bases, J lost 5 bases, and 15 bases stayed unmatched. CDR1 SEHNR and CDR2 FQNEAQ come from the germline V gene (reference sequence). Participant-given clinical history determined each cohort assignment. Each recovered donor of Cohort 3 presented with two negative PCRs, clearance, or symptom resolution.

The chain employs TRBV7-9 and TRBJ2-3, with 11 bases that match TRBD2. The TCR originated in a man aged 55 to 70 who had recovered from COVID-19. Sequencing used PBMCs or T cells enriched from blood (not recorded which). In DNA, the CDR3 is TGTGCCAGCAGCCCCCGGATAGTACTAGCGGGAGCCCAAGATACGCAGTATTTT. Translated, it gives CASSPRIVLAGAQDTQYF.